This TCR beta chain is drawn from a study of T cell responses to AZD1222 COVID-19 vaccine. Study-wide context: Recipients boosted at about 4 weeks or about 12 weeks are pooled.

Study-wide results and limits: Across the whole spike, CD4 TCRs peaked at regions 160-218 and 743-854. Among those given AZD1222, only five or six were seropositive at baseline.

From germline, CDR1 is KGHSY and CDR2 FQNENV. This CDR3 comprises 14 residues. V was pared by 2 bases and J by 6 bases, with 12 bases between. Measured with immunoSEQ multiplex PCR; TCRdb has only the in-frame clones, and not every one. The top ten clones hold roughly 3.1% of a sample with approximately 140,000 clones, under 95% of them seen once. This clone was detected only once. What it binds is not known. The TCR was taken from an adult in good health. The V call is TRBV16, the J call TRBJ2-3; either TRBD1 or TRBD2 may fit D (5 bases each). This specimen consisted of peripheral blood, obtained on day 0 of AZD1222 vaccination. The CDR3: CASSQTWGKDTQYF. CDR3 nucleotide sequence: TGTGCCAGCAGCCAAACTTGGGGGAAGGATACGCAGTATTTT.